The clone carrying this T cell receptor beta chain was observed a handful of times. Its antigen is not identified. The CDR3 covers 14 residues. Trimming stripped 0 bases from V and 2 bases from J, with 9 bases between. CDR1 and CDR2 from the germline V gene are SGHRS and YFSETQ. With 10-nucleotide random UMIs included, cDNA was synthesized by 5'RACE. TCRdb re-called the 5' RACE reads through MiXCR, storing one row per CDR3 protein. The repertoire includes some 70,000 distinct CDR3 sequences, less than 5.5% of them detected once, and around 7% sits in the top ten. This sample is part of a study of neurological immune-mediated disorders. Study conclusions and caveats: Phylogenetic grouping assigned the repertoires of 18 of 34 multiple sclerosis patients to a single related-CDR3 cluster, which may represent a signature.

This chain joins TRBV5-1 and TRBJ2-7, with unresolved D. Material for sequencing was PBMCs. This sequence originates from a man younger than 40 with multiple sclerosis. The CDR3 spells CASSLEWRAYEQYF. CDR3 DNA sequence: TGCGCCAGCAGCTTGGAATGGAGAGCCTACGAGCAGTACTTC.